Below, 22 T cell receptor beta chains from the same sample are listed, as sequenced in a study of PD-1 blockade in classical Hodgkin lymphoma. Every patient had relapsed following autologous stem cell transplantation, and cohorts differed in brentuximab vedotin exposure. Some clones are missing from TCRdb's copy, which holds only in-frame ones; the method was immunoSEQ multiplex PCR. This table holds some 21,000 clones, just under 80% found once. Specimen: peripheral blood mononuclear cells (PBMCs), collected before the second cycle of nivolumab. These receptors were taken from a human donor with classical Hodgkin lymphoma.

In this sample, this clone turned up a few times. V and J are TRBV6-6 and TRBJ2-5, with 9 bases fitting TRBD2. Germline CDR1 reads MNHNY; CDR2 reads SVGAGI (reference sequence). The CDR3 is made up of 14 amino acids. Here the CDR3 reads CASCQAGGQETQYF. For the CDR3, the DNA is TGTGCTTCGTGCCAGGCGGGAGGGCAAGAGACCCAGTACTTC.

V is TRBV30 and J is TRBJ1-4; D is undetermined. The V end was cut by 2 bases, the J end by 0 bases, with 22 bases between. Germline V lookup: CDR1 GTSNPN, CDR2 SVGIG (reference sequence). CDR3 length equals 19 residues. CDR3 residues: CAWSSSGRQDSTTNEKLFF. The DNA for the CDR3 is TGTGCCTGGAGTTCATCGGGAAGGCAGGATTCTACAACTAATGAAAAACTGTTTTTT.

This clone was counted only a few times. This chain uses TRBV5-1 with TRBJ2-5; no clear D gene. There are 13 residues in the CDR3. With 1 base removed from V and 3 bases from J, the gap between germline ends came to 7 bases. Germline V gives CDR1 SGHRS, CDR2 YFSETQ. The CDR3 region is CASSLSREETQYF. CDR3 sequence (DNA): TGCGCCAGCAGCTTGAGTCGGGAAGAGACCCAGTACTTC.

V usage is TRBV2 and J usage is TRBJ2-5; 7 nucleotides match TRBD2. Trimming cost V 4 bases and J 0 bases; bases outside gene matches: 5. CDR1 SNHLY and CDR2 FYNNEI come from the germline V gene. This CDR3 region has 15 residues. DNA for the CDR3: TGTGCCAGCAGTGTAGGGACTACGTACCAAGAGACCCAGTACTTC. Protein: CASSVGTTYQETQYF.

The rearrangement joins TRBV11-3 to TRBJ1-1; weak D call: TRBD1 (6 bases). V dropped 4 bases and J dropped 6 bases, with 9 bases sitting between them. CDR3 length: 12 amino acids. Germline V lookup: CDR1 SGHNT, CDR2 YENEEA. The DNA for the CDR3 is TGTGCCAGCAGCTCAGGGACATCTGAAGCTTTCTTT. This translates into CASSSGTSEAFF.

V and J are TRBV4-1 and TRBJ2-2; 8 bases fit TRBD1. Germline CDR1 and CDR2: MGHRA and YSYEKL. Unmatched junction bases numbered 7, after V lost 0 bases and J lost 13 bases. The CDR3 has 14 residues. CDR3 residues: CASSQDQGARGLFF. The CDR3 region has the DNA TGCGCCAGCAGCCAAGATCAGGGGGCGAGGGGGCTGTTTTTT.

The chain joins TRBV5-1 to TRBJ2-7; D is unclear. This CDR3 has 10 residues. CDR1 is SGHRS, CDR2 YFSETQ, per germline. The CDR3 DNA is TGCGCCAGCAGAACCCGGGTCGGAGACGTC. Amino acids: CASRTRVGDV.

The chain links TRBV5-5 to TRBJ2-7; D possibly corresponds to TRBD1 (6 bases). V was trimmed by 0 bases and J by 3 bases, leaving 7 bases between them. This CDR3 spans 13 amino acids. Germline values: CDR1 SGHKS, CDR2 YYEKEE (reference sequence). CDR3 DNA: TGTGCCAGCAGCTTGGCACAGGGCTACGAGCAGTACTTC. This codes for CASSLAQGYEQYF.

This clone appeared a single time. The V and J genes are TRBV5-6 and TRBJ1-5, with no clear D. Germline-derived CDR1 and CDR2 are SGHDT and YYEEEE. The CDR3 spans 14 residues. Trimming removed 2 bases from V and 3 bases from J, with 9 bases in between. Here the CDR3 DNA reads TGTGCCAGCAGCTTTAAACAGAACAATCAGCCCCAGCATTTT. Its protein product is CASSFKQNNQPQHF. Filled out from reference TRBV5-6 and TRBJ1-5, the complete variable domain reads DAGVTQSPTHLIKTRGQQVTLRCSPKSGHDTVSWYQQALGQGPQFIFQYYEEEERQRGNFPDRFSGHQFPNYSSELNVNALLLGDSALYLCASSFKQNNQPQHFGDGTRLSIL.

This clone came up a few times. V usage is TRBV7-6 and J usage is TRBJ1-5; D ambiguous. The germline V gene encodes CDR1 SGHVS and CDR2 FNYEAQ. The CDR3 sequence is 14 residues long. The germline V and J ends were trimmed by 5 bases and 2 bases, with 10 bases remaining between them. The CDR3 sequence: CASSPLVGNQPQHF. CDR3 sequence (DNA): TGTGCCAGCAGCCCTCTGGTGGGCAATCAGCCCCAGCATTTT.

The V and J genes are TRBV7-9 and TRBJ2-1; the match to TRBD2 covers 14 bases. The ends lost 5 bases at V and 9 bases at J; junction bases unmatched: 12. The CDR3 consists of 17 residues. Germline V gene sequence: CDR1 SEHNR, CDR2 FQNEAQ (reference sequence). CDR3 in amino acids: CASSPGRLAGGRIEQFF. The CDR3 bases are TGTGCCAGCAGCCCCGGACGACTAGCGGGGGGGCGGATTGAGCAGTTCTTC.

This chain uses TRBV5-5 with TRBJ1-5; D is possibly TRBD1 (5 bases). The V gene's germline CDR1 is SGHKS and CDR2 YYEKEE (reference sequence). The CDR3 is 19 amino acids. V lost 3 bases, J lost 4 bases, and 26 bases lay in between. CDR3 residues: CASSSLPLGREGRNQPQHF. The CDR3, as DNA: TGTGCCAGCAGCTCGCTCCCCCTTGGCAGGGAAGGTAGGAATCAGCCCCAGCATTTT.

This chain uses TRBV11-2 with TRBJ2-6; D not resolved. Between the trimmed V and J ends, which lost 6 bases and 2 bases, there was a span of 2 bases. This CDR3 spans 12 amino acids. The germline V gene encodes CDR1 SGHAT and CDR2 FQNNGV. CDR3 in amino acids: CASRAGANVLTF. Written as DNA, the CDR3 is TGTGCCAGCAGGGCTGGGGCCAACGTCCTGACTTTC.

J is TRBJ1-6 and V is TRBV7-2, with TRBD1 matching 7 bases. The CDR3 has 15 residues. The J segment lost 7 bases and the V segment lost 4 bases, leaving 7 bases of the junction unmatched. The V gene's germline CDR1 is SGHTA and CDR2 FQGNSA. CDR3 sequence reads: CASSSFGTENSPLHF. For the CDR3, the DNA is TGTGCCAGCAGCTCCTTTGGGACAGAGAATTCACCCCTCCACTTT.

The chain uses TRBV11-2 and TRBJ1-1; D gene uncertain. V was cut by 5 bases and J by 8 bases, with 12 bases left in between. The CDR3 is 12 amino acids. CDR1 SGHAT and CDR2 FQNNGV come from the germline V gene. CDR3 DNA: TGTGCCAGCAGCCCAAGCTTCAGGGAAGCTTTCTTT. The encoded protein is CASSPSFREAFF.

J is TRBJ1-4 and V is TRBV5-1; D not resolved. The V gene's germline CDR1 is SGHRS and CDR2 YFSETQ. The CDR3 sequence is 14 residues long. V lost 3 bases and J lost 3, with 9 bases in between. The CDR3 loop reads CASSYQPANEKLFF. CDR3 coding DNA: TGCGCCAGCAGCTACCAACCGGCTAATGAAAAACTGTTTTTT.

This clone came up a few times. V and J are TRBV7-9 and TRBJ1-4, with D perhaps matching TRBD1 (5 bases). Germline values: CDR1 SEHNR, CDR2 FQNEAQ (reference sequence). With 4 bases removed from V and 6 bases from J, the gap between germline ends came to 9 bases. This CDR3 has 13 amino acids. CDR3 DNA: TGTGCCAGCAGCTCGGGACGGGATGAAAAACTGTTTTTT. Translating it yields CASSSGRDEKLFF. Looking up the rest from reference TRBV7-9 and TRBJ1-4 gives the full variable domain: DTGVSQNPRHKITKRGQNVTFRCDPISEHNRLYWYRQTLGQGPEFLTYFQNEAQLEKSRLLSDRFSAERPKGSFSTLEIQRTEQGDSAMYLCASSSGRDEKLFFGSGTQLSVL.

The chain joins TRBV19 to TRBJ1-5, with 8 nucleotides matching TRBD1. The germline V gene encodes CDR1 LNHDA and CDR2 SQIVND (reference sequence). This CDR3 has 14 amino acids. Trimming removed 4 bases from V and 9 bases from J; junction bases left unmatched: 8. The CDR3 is CASSNQGAPGPQHF. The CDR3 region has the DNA TGTGCCAGTAGTAATCAGGGGGCCCCGGGGCCCCAGCATTTT.

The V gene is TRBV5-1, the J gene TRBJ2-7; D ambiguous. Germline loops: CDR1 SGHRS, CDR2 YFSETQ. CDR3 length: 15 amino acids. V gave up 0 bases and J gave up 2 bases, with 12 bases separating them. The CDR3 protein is CASSLASATPYEQYF. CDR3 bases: TGCGCCAGCAGCTTGGCCAGCGCAACGCCCTACGAGCAGTACTTC.

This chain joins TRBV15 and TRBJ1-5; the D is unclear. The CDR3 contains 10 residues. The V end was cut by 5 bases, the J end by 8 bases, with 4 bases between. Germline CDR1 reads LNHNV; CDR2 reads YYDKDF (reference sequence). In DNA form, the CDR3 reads TGTGCCACCAGCCGCAAGCCCCAGCATTTT. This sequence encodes CATSRKPQHF.

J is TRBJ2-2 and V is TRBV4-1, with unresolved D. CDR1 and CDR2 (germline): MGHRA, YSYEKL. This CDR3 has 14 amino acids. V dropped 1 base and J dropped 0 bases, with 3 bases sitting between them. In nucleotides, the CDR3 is TGCGCCAGCAGCCAAGGAGCGAACACCGGGGAGCTGTTTTTT. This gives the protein CASSQGANTGELFF.

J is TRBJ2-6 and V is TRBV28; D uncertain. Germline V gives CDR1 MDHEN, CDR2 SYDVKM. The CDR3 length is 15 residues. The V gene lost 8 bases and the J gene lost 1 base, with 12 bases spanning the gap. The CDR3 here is CASGGRLSGANVLTF. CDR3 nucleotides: TGTGCCAGCGGCGGCCGGCTATCTGGGGCCAACGTCCTGACTTTC.